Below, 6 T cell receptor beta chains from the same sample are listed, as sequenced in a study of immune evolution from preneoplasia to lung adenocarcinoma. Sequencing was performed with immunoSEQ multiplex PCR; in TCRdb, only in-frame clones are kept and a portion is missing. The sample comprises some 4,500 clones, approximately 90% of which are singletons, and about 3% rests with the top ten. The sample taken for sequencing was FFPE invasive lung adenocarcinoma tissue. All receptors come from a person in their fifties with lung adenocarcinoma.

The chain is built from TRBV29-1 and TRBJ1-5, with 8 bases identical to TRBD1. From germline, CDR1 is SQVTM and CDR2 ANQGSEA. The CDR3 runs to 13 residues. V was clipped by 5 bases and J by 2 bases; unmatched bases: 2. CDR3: CSVMTGGNQPQHF. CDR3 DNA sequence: TGCAGCGTTATGACAGGGGGCAATCAGCCCCAGCATTTT.

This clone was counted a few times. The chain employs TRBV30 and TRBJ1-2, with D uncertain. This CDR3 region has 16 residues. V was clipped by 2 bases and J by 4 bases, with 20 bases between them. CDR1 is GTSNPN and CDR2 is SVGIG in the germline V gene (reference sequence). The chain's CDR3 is CAWSSPEVRVIYGYTF. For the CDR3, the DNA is TGTGCCTGGAGTTCCCCGGAGGTTCGGGTCATCTATGGCTACACCTTC.

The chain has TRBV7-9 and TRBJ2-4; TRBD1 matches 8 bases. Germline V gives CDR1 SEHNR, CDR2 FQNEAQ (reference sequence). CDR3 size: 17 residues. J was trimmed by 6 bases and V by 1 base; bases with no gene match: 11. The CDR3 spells CASSLDGTGYGRNIQYF. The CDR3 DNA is TGTGCCAGCAGCTTAGATGGGACAGGCTATGGTAGAAACATTCAGTACTTC.

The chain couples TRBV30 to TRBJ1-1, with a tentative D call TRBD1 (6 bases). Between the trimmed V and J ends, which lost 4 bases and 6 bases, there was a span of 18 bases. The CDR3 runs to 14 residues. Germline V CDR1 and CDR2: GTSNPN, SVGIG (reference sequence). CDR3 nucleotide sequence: TGTGCCTGGAAAACAGGGTGGGGAACCGCTGAAGCTTTCTTT. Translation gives CAWKTGWGTAEAFF.

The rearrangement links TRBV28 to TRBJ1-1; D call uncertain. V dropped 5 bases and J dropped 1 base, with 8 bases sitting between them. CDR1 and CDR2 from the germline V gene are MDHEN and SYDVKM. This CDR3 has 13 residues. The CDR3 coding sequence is TGTGCCAGCAGTCACAGTCCGAACACTGAAGCTTTCTTT. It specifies CASSHSPNTEAFF.

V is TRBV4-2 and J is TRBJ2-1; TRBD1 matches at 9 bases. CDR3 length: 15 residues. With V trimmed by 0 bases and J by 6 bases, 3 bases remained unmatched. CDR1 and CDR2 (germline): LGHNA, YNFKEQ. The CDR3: CASSQDGQGINEQFF. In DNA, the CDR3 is TGTGCCAGCAGCCAAGACGGACAGGGGATCAATGAGCAGTTCTTC.